Given below is one T cell receptor beta chain in context. What it binds is unknown. This sample stems from a study of CD8 T cells in ankylosing spondylitis. Study outcomes and limitations: Among TCR beta sequences, a motif of several highly homologous variants appeared characteristic of ankylosing spondylitis blood. Before this, some motif variants had been reported in reactive arthritis synovial fluid and blood. Matched ankylosing spondylitis synovial fluid reportedly showed significant enrichment of disease-linked clones. Disease-linked clones displayed a CD8+ phenotype and appeared relatively rarely in peripheral blood.

Libraries of TCR beta came from quantitative 5'-RACE with molecular barcodes. One entry per CDR3 protein results from TCRdb running MiXCR on the 5' RACE reads. This table holds some 240,000 distinct CDR3 sequences, about 7% found once. The CDR3 totals 13 residues. The germline V gene has CDR1 MNHEY and CDR2 SVGEGT. The V end lost 5 bases, the J end lost 3 bases, and 10 bases lay between the germline ends. The rearrangement links TRBV6-2 or TRBV6-3 to TRBJ2-5, with D tentatively TRBD2 (6 bases). Sequencing used blood, either unsorted or a sorted T cell fraction (not recorded which). This clonotype originated in a male donor with ankylosing spondylitis. The CDR3 DNA follows: TGTGCCAGCAGTGACCCGGGGGAAGAGACCCAGTACTTC. Residues: CASSDPGEETQYF.